This TCR beta chain was documented in a study of blood T cells in healthy people across ages. A word on this clonotype: The junction departs from germline at one end; a sequencing error may be responsible.

Then a second PCR, running roughly 6 to 12 cycles, was carried out with a sample-barcoded 5' primer and a J-beta primer mix. TCRdb re-derived calls from the 5' RACE reads in MiXCR, one entry per CDR3 protein. The sample consists of about 1.1 million distinct CDR3 sequences, 35% to 40% of them appearing once. The CDR3 runs 15 residues. From germline, CDR1 is LNHNV and CDR2 YYDKDF (reference sequence). Staff drew ten milliliters of peripheral blood from each donor. This rearrangement joins TRBV15 to TRBJ2-1; D gene ambiguous. The source material was blood. This TCR was recovered from a man aged 18 to 35 in good health. DNA of the CDR3: TGTGCCACCAGCAGGGGTTCGGACGGCTACAATGAGAAGTTCTTC. Translation gives CATSRGSDGYNEKFF.